One and the same sample provided the 5 T cell receptor beta chains below, sequenced in a study of neurological immune-mediated disorders. A single record per CDR3 protein comes from TCRdb applying MiXCR to the 5' RACE reads. The sample includes about 27,000 distinct CDR3 sequences, 3.3% of them seen just once. Sequenced sample: PBMCs. The source of these receptors is a woman aged 30 to 39 with multiple sclerosis.

This clonotype was seen repeatedly, ten times or more. The genes are TRBV5-1 and TRBJ2-5; 7 nucleotides line up with TRBD1. The germline CDR1 and CDR2 sequences are SGHRS and YFSETQ. This CDR3 has 15 amino acids. The V segment lost 3 bases and the J segment 0 bases; nucleotides outside the gene matches: 5. This CDR3 is CASSSTGRYQETQYF. For the CDR3, the DNA is TGCGCCAGCAGCTCGACAGGGAGATACCAAGAGACCCAGTACTTC.

This clonotype was observed many times. The V and J genes are TRBV6-1 and TRBJ1-3; D call uncertain. The CDR3 loop spans 15 amino acids. The germline V gene has CDR1 MNHNS and CDR2 SASEGT. V lost 1 base to trimming and J lost 0 bases, with 7 bases between them. Here the CDR3 reads CASSEDMGSGNTIYF. DNA of the CDR3: TGTGCCAGCAGTGAAGATATGGGCTCTGGAAACACCATATATTTT.

This clonotype was picked up a small number of times. The junction departs from germline at one end; a sequencing error may be responsible. The rearrangement uses TRBV12-3 or TRBV12-4 and TRBJ1-5, with no clear D. The CDR3 is made up of 13 amino acids. The CDR3 reads CASSQTRSQPQNF. CDR3 nucleotide sequence: TGTGCCAGCAGCCAGACCCGTAGTCAGCCCCAGAATTTT.

This clonotype has ten or more counts. The chain links TRBV3-1 to TRBJ2-5, with D perhaps given as TRBD1 or TRBD2 (5 bases each). This CDR3 comprises 11 residues. The V and J ends lost 8 bases and 5 bases respectively, with 9 bases between them. CDR1 LGHDT and CDR2 YNNKEL come from the germline V gene (reference sequence). For the CDR3, the DNA is TGTGCCAGCGGGACGACGGAGACCCAGTACTTC. It codes for CASGTTETQYF.

Turning to this clonotype: A read error may produce the germline difference seen at one junction end. The chain uses TRBV27 and TRBJ1-1, with D possibly matching TRBD1 (5 bases). The CDR3 loop spans 12 amino acids. Germline CDR1 and CDR2: MNHEY and SMNVEV (reference sequence). Here the CDR3 DNA reads TGTGCCAGCACCACATGGGGGGGTGAAGCTTTATTT. This encodes CASTTWGGEALF.